The 9 T cell receptor beta chains in this list originate from one sample, sequenced in a study of blood T cells in healthy people across ages. Using a J-beta primer mix together with a sample-barcoded 5' primer, a second PCR was run for roughly 6 to 11 cycles. TCRdb re-analysed the 5' RACE reads in MiXCR, keeping a single row per CDR3 protein. The sample consists of 700,000 to 950,000 distinct CDR3 sequences, about three fifths of them appearing once. Sequenced input: blood. These receptors were obtained from a man aged 25-45 years in good health.

The chain has TRBV18 and TRBJ2-5; D remains ambiguous. The CDR3 is 13 residues long. CDR1 is KGHSH and CDR2 is LQKENI in the germline V gene. Trimming shortened V by 3 bases and J by 1 base, and 6 bases separated the two germline ends. CDR3 amino acids: CASSPNSQETQYF. Written as DNA, the CDR3 is TGTGCCAGCTCACCGAACAGCCAAGAGACCCAGTACTTC.

The J gene is TRBJ2-3, the V gene TRBV10-3; D unresolved. Trimming shortened V by 7 bases and J by 2 bases, and 13 bases separated the two germline ends. CDR1 and CDR2 (germline): ENHRY, SYGVKD. The CDR3 covers 14 residues. CDR3 in DNA: TGTGCCATCACCCCGCAATATGCCACAGATACGCAGTATTTT. Protein: CAITPQYATDTQYF.

In this sample, this clonotype turned up many times. The chain recombines TRBV6-4 with TRBJ2-3; TRBD2 might be the D (5 bases). Germline-derived CDR1 and CDR2 are MRHNA and SNTAGT. The CDR3 totals 12 residues. The V end lost 6 bases, the J end lost 2 bases, and 6 bases lay between the germline ends. The CDR3 here is CASRGDTDTQYF. The CDR3 DNA follows: TGTGCCAGCAGGGGAGACACAGATACGCAGTATTTT.

The chain has TRBV20-1 and TRBJ2-1; 10 nucleotides align to TRBD1. The V gene's germline CDR1 is DFQATT and CDR2 SNEGSKA (reference sequence). Unmatched junction bases numbered 9, after V lost 3 bases and J lost 7 bases. The CDR3 has 15 amino acids. The CDR3 loop reads CSARGETGGLNEQFF. The CDR3 DNA sequence: TGCAGTGCTAGGGGGGAGACAGGGGGCCTGAATGAGCAGTTCTTC.

The chain joins TRBV7-9 to TRBJ1-1, with 9 bases matching TRBD1. Unmatched junction bases numbered 6, after V lost 8 bases and J lost 8 bases. This CDR3 is 12 amino acids long. Germline V gene sequence: CDR1 SEHNR, CDR2 FQNEAQ (reference sequence). The CDR3 loop is CASQGDRAEAFF. Here the CDR3 DNA reads TGTGCCAGCCAAGGGGACAGGGCCGAAGCTTTCTTT.

The V and J genes are TRBV15 and TRBJ2-1; 7 bases line up with TRBD2. This CDR3 comprises 15 residues. Germline V gene lookup returns CDR1 LNHNV and CDR2 YYDKDF (reference sequence). V was pared by 4 bases and J by 0 bases, with 3 bases of the junction left unmatched. The CDR3 sequence is CATSKRGSSYNEQFF. In DNA form, the CDR3 reads TGTGCCACCAGCAAGCGGGGTAGCTCCTACAATGAGCAGTTCTTC.

Here the CDR3 DNA reads TGTGCCAGCAGTTATACAGGGGTTACGGGTGAAAAACTGTTTTTT. Encoded protein: CASSYTGVTGEKLFF. V is TRBV7-2 and J is TRBJ1-4, with TRBD1 matching over 7 bases. Germline CDR1 reads SGHTA; CDR2 reads FQGNSA. V dropped 6 bases and J dropped 7; count of bases not matched to a gene: 11. This CDR3 has 15 amino acids.

The V and J genes are TRBV29-1 and TRBJ2-1; D gene ambiguous. This CDR3 is built from 16 residues. With 1 base removed from V and 9 bases from J, the gap between germline ends came to 22 bases. Germline CDR1 SQVTM, CDR2 ANQGSEA. The CDR3 region is CSVEGFASVGVGEQFF. In nucleotides, the CDR3 is TGCAGCGTTGAAGGGTTCGCGTCGGTTGGGGTCGGTGAGCAGTTCTTC.

This clonotype was picked up many times. The V and J genes are TRBV7-9 and TRBJ2-1; the match to TRBD1 covers 9 bases. The length of the CDR3 is 16 residues. Trimming removed 5 bases from V and 0 bases from J; junction bases left unmatched: 5. Germline CDR1 and CDR2: SEHNR and FQNEAQ (reference sequence). The CDR3 coding sequence is TGTGCCAGCAGCACAGGGGGCGCAACCTCCTACAATGAGCAGTTCTTC. Residues: CASSTGGATSYNEQFF.